The present T cell receptor beta chain was sequenced within a study of T cells in Graves' hyperthyroidism and ophthalmopathy. Researchers amplified the TCR beta CDR3 regions from RNA transcripts. HTBI primers were used for first-round RT-PCR of the TCR CDR3. One entry per CDR3 protein, called by TCRdb with MiXCR from the multiplex PCR reads. The sample yields about 380,000 distinct CDR3 sequences, roughly 13% seen once. CDR1 SGDLS and CDR2 YYNGEE come from the germline V gene. The V segment lost 5 bases and the J segment 7 bases; nucleotides outside the gene matches: 1. The CDR3 runs to 12 residues. The TCR was taken from a man aged 25 to 40 with Graves' hyperthyroidism that later progressed to Graves' ophthalmopathy. The V and J genes are TRBV9 and TRBJ2-1, with TRBD1 matching 9 bases. The source material was blood. The CDR3 reads CASRDRGNEQFF. For the CDR3, the DNA is TGTGCCAGCAGAGACAGGGGGAATGAGCAGTTCTTC.